The T cell receptor (beta chain) described here comes from a study of blood T cell repertoires in COVID-19 (TCRdb year 2020). Broadly, across the study: Collaborator samples came from the United States, Italy and Spain and covered acute and convalescent phases of COVID-19. The material from the prospective study consisted of cDNA or gDNA derived from T cells, B-cell-depleted T cells, or PBMCs. Deeply sampled blood TCRbeta repertoires from subjects exposed to, actively infected with, or recovered from COVID-19 were included in the dataset. The repertoires were made available in a free public database intended to serve as a resource for research on the immune response to SARS-CoV-2. Samples were obtained from the ongoing ImmuneRACE study (first 160 participants) and from 1,254 subjects provided by 6 global collaborators. Sample metadata almost always included a de-identified subject ID, COVID-19 status, age in years and sex. Where HLA class I and class II types were available, the types were taken from metadata supplied by the sample provider, not from assay-based typing. General study outcomes and caveats: Clinical and demographic metadata were provided uncurated, with the amount varying by source and participant.

The immunoSEQ Assay, a bias-controlled multiplex PCR, was used to amplify TCRbeta CDR3 regions from genomic DNA. Under the source paper's analysis protocol: Nucleated cell counts per sample were estimated from amplification of reference gene primers within the assay. To quantify the absolute abundance of each unique TCRbeta CDR3 rearrangement, sequence reads were collapsed and filtered. For each sample, productive Simpson clonality was calculated as the square root of Simpson's diversity index over productive rearrangements. Entries here come from immuneACCESS through TCRdb and include only in-frame sequences with V and J called. Some clones fail to appear in such tables; in the studies checked, an unresolved V gene covers under half of the shortfall, and the cause of the remainder is unknown. V and J calls and clone size come straight from that table; D and trimming were deduced from the DNA. The sample has some 240,000 clones on record, 85% of them singletons. The ten largest clones take up over 2% of the sample.

One collaborating source in Seattle enrolled patients while the patients were actively infected and followed the patients over time throughout the course of disease. Whole blood was collected in K2EDTA tubes by collaborating institutions according to the institutions' own protocols. For TCRbeta analysis, collaborators shipped samples as frozen whole blood, isolated PBMCs, or DNA extracted from either of those sample types. With respect to this clone: Its binding antigen is unknown. Base-call qualities are not available, and no considerably larger clone is one nucleotide away.

In the germline V gene, CDR1 corresponds to SGHAT and CDR2 to FQNNGV. Including cysteine and phenylalanine, the CDR3 has 12 amino acids. Only the CDR3 DNA stays, 36 bases, in frame from base 1. Relative to germline, V is 1 base shorter and J is 7 bases shorter, with 6 bases between their ends. Source material: peripheral blood. The chain employs TRBV11-2 and TRBJ2-3; no D gene call is confident. This sequence was found in a woman aged 70-85 years with COVID-19, enrolled during active disease. The DNA is as follows: TGTGCCAGCAGCTTAGCTCTAAATACGCAGTATTTT. This encodes CASSLALNTQYF.